This T cell receptor beta chain was documented in a study of type 1 regulatory T cells. Overall study findings and caveats: Compared with non-type 1 regulatory T cells, type 1 regulatory T cells showed a more restricted TCR repertoire.

TCRdb itself ran the reads through MiXCR, one entry per CDR3 protein. Of more than 50,000 distinct CDR3 sequences listed, 62% were seen once; the top ten hold less than 2%. Germline trimming cut 5 bases from V and 0 bases from J; bases unmatched to any gene: 4. This CDR3 spans 14 amino acids. Germline CDR1 reads MNHEY; CDR2 reads SVGEGT. As to this clonotype: Antigen: not known.

Sequenced material: cultured non-Tr1 T cells, either the whole culture or a sorted T cell fraction (not recorded which). The origin of this receptor is a human donor in good health. The V call is TRBV6-2 or TRBV6-3, the J call TRBJ2-7, with 7 bases lining up with TRBD2. CDR3 DNA: TGTGCCAGCAGTCCCACTAGCGCCTCCTACGAGCAGTACTTC. It encodes CASSPTSASYEQYF.